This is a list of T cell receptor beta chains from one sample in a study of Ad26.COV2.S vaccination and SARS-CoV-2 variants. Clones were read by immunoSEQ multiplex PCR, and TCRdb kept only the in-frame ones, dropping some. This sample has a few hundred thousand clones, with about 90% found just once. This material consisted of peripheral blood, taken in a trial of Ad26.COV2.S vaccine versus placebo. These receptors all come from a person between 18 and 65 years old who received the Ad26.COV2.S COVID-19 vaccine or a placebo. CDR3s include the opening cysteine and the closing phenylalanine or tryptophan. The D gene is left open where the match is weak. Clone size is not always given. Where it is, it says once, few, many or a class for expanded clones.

CDR3: CASSGDGRGEKLFF
DNA: TGTGCCAGCAGTGGGGACGGCCGTGGTGAAAAACTGTTTTTT
D: NA
J: TRBJ1-4
size: NA
V: TRBV28

CDR3: CASSKVTPGHLQETQYF
DNA: TGTGCCAGCAGCAAAGTTACTCCGGGACACCTTCAAGAGACCCAGTACTTC
D: NA
J: TRBJ2-5
size: NA
V: TRBV14

CDR3: CASSPGGRLYGYTF
DNA: TGTGCCAGCAGCCCCGGTGGACGGCTCTATGGCTACACCTTC
D: NA
J: TRBJ1-2
size: once
V: TRBV28

CDR3: CASSLEPRSSAYEQYF
DNA: TGCGCCAGCAGCTTGGAACCCCGCTCTAGCGCCTACGAGCAGTACTTC
D: NA
J: TRBJ2-7
size: NA
V: TRBV5-1

CDR3: CASSSVGDPTDTQYF
DNA: TGCGCCAGCAGCTCGGTGGGGGATCCGACAGATACGCAGTATTTT
D: NA
J: TRBJ2-3
size: NA
V: TRBV5-1

CDR3: CASGLRGRAPSLAKNIQYF
DNA: TGTGCTAGTGGTTTGCGGGGACGAGCCCCCTCCCTAGCCAAAAACATTCAGTACTTC
D: NA
J: TRBJ2-4
size: once
V: TRBV12-5

CDR3: CASSPGTDNEQFF
DNA: TGTGCCAGCAGTCCGGGGACAGACAATGAGCAGTTCTTC
D: TRBD1
J: TRBJ2-1
size: NA
V: TRBV27

CDR3: CASSLGWLKQNEQFF
DNA: TGTGCCAGCAGCTTAGGATGGCTGAAACAGAATGAGCAGTTCTTC
D: NA
J: TRBJ2-1
size: NA
V: TRBV7-2

CDR3: CASRPGVETQYF
DNA: TGTGCCAGCAGACCAGGGGTGGAGACCCAGTACTTC
D: NA
J: TRBJ2-5
size: NA
V: TRBV6-5

CDR3: CASKPRQAQETQYF
DNA: TGTGCCAGTAAGCCTCGGCAGGCCCAAGAGACCCAGTACTTC
D: NA
J: TRBJ2-5
size: NA
V: TRBV19

CDR3: CASSTWRGATEAFF
DNA: TGTGCCAGCAGCACATGGCGGGGCGCCACTGAAGCTTTCTTT
D: NA
J: TRBJ1-1
size: NA
V: TRBV11-2

CDR3: CASTGGGSTEAFF
DNA: TGTGCCAGTACAGGGGGCGGAAGCACTGAAGCTTTCTTT
D: TRBD1
J: TRBJ1-1
size: NA
V: TRBV19

CDR3: CASSFMGEGPYEQYF
DNA: TGTGCCAGCAGTTTTATGGGGGAGGGCCCCTACGAGCAGTACTTC
D: TRBD2
J: TRBJ2-7
size: NA
V: TRBV27

CDR3: CSAISTDTQYF
DNA: TGCAGTGCCATAAGTACAGATACGCAGTATTTT
D: NA
J: TRBJ2-3
size: once
V: TRBV20-1

CDR3: CASSLNVGLGGAYEQYF
DNA: TGTGCCAGCAGCTTAAACGTGGGACTAGGTGGGGCCTACGAGCAGTACTTC
D: TRBD2
J: TRBJ2-7
size: NA
V: TRBV7-8

CDR3: CASSSEVPETQYF
DNA: TGTGCCAGCAGCTCAGAGGTCCCAGAGACCCAGTACTTC
D: NA
J: TRBJ2-5
size: NA
V: TRBV7-9

CDR3: CSASARYNEQFF
DNA: TGCAGTGCTAGTGCACGATACAATGAGCAGTTCTTC
D: NA
J: TRBJ2-1
size: NA
V: TRBV20-1

CDR3: CASSSRLAGTGTDTQYF
DNA: TGTGCCAGCAGCTCCCGTCTAGCGGGAACAGGAACAGATACGCAGTATTTT
D: TRBD2
J: TRBJ2-3
size: NA
V: TRBV7-3

CDR3: CASSQVPGQGAFMTEAFF
DNA: TGTGCCAGCAGCCAAGTCCCGGGACAGGGGGCGTTTATGACTGAAGCTTTCTTT
D: TRBD1
J: TRBJ1-1
size: NA
V: TRBV4-2

CDR3: CASSPSTGTGPYEQYF
DNA: TGTGCCAGCTCACCTTCGACCGGGACAGGGCCCTACGAGCAGTACTTC
D: TRBD1
J: TRBJ2-7
size: NA
V: TRBV18

CDR3: CASSLDRGTVSNQPQHF
DNA: TGTGCCAGCAGTCTAGATCGCGGGACGGTCAGCAATCAGCCCCAGCATTTT
D: NA
J: TRBJ1-5
size: NA
V: TRBV28

CDR3: CASSAYEKNTEAFF
DNA: TGTGCCAGCAGCGCCTACGAGAAGAACACTGAAGCTTTCTTT
D: NA
J: TRBJ1-1
size: few
V: TRBV7-9

CDR3: CASSSGGLSYEQYF
DNA: TGTGCCAGCAGTTCGGGCGGGCTGTCCTACGAGCAGTACTTC
D: NA
J: TRBJ2-7
size: once
V: TRBV27

CDR3: CATSDPGTDTQETQYF
DNA: TGTGCCACCAGTGACCCCGGGACCGACACACAAGAGACCCAGTACTTC
D: NA
J: TRBJ2-5
size: NA
V: TRBV24-1

CDR3: CASSYIRQTNYGYTF
DNA: TGTGCCAGCAGCTACATTAGACAGACTAACTATGGCTACACCTTC
D: NA
J: TRBJ1-2
size: NA
V: TRBV7-9

CDR3: CASSSPHEQYF
DNA: TGTGCCAGCAGCTCCCCACACGAGCAGTACTTC
D: NA
J: TRBJ2-7
size: NA
V: TRBV25-1

CDR3: CASSLNSRPYNEQFF
DNA: TGTGCCAGCAGCTTAAATTCACGTCCTTACAATGAGCAGTTCTTC
D: NA
J: TRBJ2-1
size: NA
V: TRBV7-3

CDR3: CASSQGTSGREETQYF
DNA: TGTGCCAGCAGCCAAGGGACTAGCGGGAGAGAAGAGACCCAGTACTTC
D: TRBD2
J: TRBJ2-5
size: NA
V: TRBV5-4

CDR3: CAWSVRSAPDRDTQYF
DNA: TGTGCCTGGAGTGTCAGAAGCGCCCCGGATAGGGATACGCAGTATTTT
D: NA
J: TRBJ2-3
size: NA
V: TRBV30

CDR3: CASSPRTSGRADTQYF
DNA: TGTGCCAGCTCACCCAGGACTAGCGGGAGAGCAGATACGCAGTATTTT
D: TRBD2
J: TRBJ2-3
size: NA
V: TRBV18